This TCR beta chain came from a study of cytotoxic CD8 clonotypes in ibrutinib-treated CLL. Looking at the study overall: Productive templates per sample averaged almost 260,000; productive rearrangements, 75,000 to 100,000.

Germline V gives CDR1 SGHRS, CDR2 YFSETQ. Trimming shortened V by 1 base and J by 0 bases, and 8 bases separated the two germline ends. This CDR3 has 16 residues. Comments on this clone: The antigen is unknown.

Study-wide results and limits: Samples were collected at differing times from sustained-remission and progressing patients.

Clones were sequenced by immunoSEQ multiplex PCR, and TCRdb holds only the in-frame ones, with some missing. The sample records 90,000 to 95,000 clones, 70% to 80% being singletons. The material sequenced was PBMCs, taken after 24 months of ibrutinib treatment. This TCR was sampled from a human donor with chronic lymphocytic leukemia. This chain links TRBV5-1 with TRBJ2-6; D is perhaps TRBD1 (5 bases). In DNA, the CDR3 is TGCGCCAGCAGCTTGACCACAGGCTCTGGGGCCAACGTCCTGACTTTC. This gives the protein CASSLTTGSGANVLTF. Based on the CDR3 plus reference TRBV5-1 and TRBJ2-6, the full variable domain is KAGVTQTPRYLIKTRGQQVTLSCSPISGHRSVSWYQQTPGQGLQFLFEYFSETQRNKGNFPGRFSGRQFSNSRSEMNVSTLELGDSALYLCASSLTTGSGANVLTFGAGSRLTVL.